The source of this T cell receptor (beta chain) is a study of regulatory T cells in long-lasting Graves disease. Time point specified: newly diagnosed GD, antithyroid drugs for less than 3 months. RNA isolated from PBMCs was used to make the TCR library. Library construction for TCR beta used iRepertoire HTBI primers and Arm-PCR of CDR3 regions. MiXCR was run by TCRdb on the multiplex PCR reads, yielding one entry per CDR3 protein. The sample lists about 530,000 distinct CDR3 sequences; roughly 15% were seen once. Worth noting for this clonotype: Its antigen is undetermined.

CDR3 length: 14 amino acids. With V trimmed by 5 bases and J by 6 bases, 5 bases remained unmatched. Germline CDR1 is MNHEY and CDR2 is SMNVEV (reference sequence). The study's findings and limits: Newly diagnosed Graves' patients had higher TCR diversity than persistent ones. Those with persistent disease had in common more public clonotypes (roughly 3,000) than new patients (about 970). Persistent disease preferred TRBV28, TRBJ1-2 and TRBJ2-5; new disease, TRBV20-1 and TRBJ2-1.

This same sample was also taken into another study, of T cells in Graves' hyperthyroidism and ophthalmopathy.

Material: peripheral blood mononuclear cells (PBMCs), obtained at new diagnosis, from a patient treated with antithyroid drugs. The sequence was collected from a woman aged 35-60 years with Graves disease. The rearrangement links TRBV27 to TRBJ1-3; 9 bases match TRBD1. CDR3 residues: CASSDGQGKNTIYF. Here the CDR3 DNA reads TGTGCCAGCAGTGACGGACAGGGGAAAAACACCATATATTTT.